The clone carrying this TCR beta chain appeared many times. Antigen specificity is unknown. This specimen belongs to a study of identical twins. Study-level findings and limits: The authors noted that invariant MAIT and iNKT cells could partly confound zero-insertion analyses.

The CDR3 sequence is 14 residues long. V shed 0 bases and J shed 5 bases, with 10 bases lying between them. Germline values: CDR1 SGHRS, CDR2 YFSETQ. TCRdb independently ran MiXCR on the 5' RACE reads; one entry per CDR3 protein. The sample comprises under 400,000 distinct CDR3 sequences, roughly 9% of which are singletons, and approximately 8.9% rests with the top ten. This TCR was recovered from a woman in her 50s in good health. The sequenced material came from naive T cells sorted from blood. This chain connects TRBV5-1 to TRBJ2-3, with a possible D match to TRBD2 (5 bases). CDR3 sequence: CASSLAGMEDTQYF. CDR3 coding DNA: TGCGCCAGCAGCTTGGCCGGGATGGAAGATACGCAGTATTTT.